This is a list of T cell receptor beta chains from one sample in a study of Graves' ophthalmopathy and Graves' hyperthyroidism. From the multiplex PCR reads, TCRdb called clonotypes with MiXCR, one entry per CDR3 protein. The sample consists of fewer than 600,000 distinct CDR3 sequences, about 15% of them appearing once. Specimen: blood. Source of these receptors: a woman between 25 and 40 years old with Graves' ophthalmopathy. Each CDR3 is given with its conserved first and last residue. The D gene is left open where the match is weak. Some rows mark clone size as missing; the rest say once, few, many or name a class of expanded clone.

cdr3_aa	cdr3_nt	d_call	cdr3_length	clone_size	v_call	j_call
CSASRGMNTEAFF	TGCAGTGCTAGCAGGGGCATGAACACTGAAGCTTTCTTT	NA	13	many	TRBV20-1	TRBJ1-1
CASSHDSNQPQHF	TGTGCCAGCAGTCACGATAGCAATCAGCCCCAGCATTTT	NA	13	many	TRBV28	TRBJ1-5
CASADRARETQYF	TGTGCTAGCGCGGACAGGGCTAGAGAGACCCAGTACTTC	TRBD1	13	many	TRBV12-5	TRBJ2-5
CASSLGGGVMNTEAFF	TGTGCCAGCAGCTTGGGGGGGGGAGTGATGAACACTGAAGCTTTCTTT	NA	16	many	TRBV5-4	TRBJ1-1
CAWRASLRFGTDTQYF	TGTGCCTGGAGGGCCTCACTCCGCTTTGGCACAGATACGCAGTATTTT	NA	16	few	TRBV30	TRBJ2-3
CATSRDYHANTGELFF	TGTGCCACCAGCAGAGATTACCATGCCAACACCGGGGAGCTGTTTTTT	NA	16	many	TRBV15	TRBJ2-2
CSARASYGYTF	TGCAGTGCTAGGGCCAGTTATGGCTACACCTTC	NA	11	many	TRBV20-1	TRBJ1-2
CSARKLAGISYEQYF	TGCAGTGCTAGAAAGCTAGCGGGGATATCCTACGAGCAGTACTTC	TRBD2	15	many	TRBV20-1	TRBJ2-7
CASSLADVRPQHF	TGTGCCAGCAGCCTCGCGGACGTGAGGCCCCAGCATTTT	NA	13	many	TRBV7-3	TRBJ1-5
CAWSAGGRIQPQHF	TGTGCCTGGAGTGCAGGGGGCAGAATTCAGCCCCAGCATTTT	TRBD1	14	few	TRBV30	TRBJ1-5
CASSLGGSRETQYF	TGTGCCAGCAGCTTAGGGGGTTCTCGGGAGACCCAGTACTTC	NA	14	many	TRBV7-2	TRBJ2-5
CASYRGGVGAYEQYF	TGTGCCAGCTATCGTGGGGGAGTGGGGGCCTACGAGCAGTACTTC	NA	15	NA	TRBV6-2/TRBV6-3	TRBJ2-7
CASSLTGVTRNYGYTF	TGTGCCAGCAGCTTGACAGGTGTAACCCGTAACTATGGCTACACCTTC	NA	16	many	TRBV5-4	TRBJ1-2
CASSNLQGQETQYF	TGTGCCAGCTCAAATCTTCAGGGGCAAGAGACCCAGTACTTC	NA	14	many	TRBV18	TRBJ2-5
CASSYRDSNTGELFF	TGTGCCAGCAGTTACCGGGACTCGAACACCGGGGAGCTGTTTTTT	NA	15	many	TRBV6-5	TRBJ2-2
CASSLVARINTEAFF	TGTGCCAGCAGCTTAGTAGCCAGGATTAACACTGAAGCTTTCTTT	NA	15	many	TRBV7-6	TRBJ1-1
CATSKDGPTDTQYF	TGTGCCACCAGCAAGGACGGACCCACAGATACGCAGTATTTT	NA	14	many	TRBV15	TRBJ2-3
CATSVSGVPNQPQHF	TGTGCCACCAGTGTTTCAGGCGTCCCCAATCAGCCCCAGCATTTT	NA	15	few	TRBV24-1	TRBJ1-5
CASSLSGINQPQHF	TGTGCCAGCAGTTTGTCAGGGATCAATCAGCCCCAGCATTTT	NA	14	many	TRBV12-3/TRBV12-4	TRBJ1-5
CASVLGAVGYTF	TGTGCCAGCGTCCTGGGGGCAGTTGGTTACACCTTC	NA	12	NA	TRBV12-3/TRBV12-4	TRBJ1-2
CASSGPGRAGDSQETQYF	TGTGCCAGCAGTGGCCCCGGACGAGCGGGGGATTCGCAAGAGACCCAGTACTTC	TRBD2	18	many	TRBV6-1	TRBJ2-5
CATSGDRGPTKTQYF	TGTGCCACCAGCGGTGACAGGGGGCCAACGAAGACCCAGTACTTC	TRBD1	15	many	TRBV15	TRBJ2-5
CSARRGGPTGELFF	TGCAGTGCTAGGCGGGGGGGCCCCACCGGGGAGCTGTTTTTT	TRBD2	14	many	TRBV20-1	TRBJ2-2
CSATEGAGYGYTF	TGCAGTGCAACGGAGGGGGCTGGCTATGGCTACACCTTC	TRBD1	13	many	TRBV20-1	TRBJ1-2
CASTLMDSGQFGTQYF	TGTGCCAGCACCCTTATGGATTCCGGGCAGTTCGGGACCCAGTACTTC	NA	16	few	TRBV7-8	TRBJ2-5
CASRQPGQVNTEAFF	TGTGCCAGCAGGCAACCTGGACAGGTGAACACTGAAGCTTTCTTT	TRBD1	15	NA	TRBV28	TRBJ1-1
CASSFGRVAKRNIKYF	TGTGCCAGCAGTTTCGGCAGGGTGGCGAAAAGAAACATTAAGTACTTC	NA	16	NA	TRBV12-3/TRBV12-4	TRBJ2-4
CAWSDGSSYEQYF	TGTGCCTGGAGTGACGGCAGCTCCTACGAGCAGTACTTC	NA	13	many	TRBV30	TRBJ2-7
CASSRDNYGYTF	TGTGCCAGCAGTCGGGACAACTATGGCTACACCTTC	NA	12	many	TRBV6-1	TRBJ1-2
CASSPGLAGGRAKNIQYF	TGCGCCAGCAGCCCAGGACTAGCGGGGGGTCGGGCCAAAAACATTCAGTACTTC	TRBD2	18	NA	TRBV4-1	TRBJ2-4
CASSPDQYNSPLHF	TGTGCCAGCAGCCCGGACCAGTATAATTCACCCCTCCACTTT	NA	14	many	TRBV6-1	TRBJ1-6
CASGVRDRPYEQYF	TGTGCTAGTGGTGTCCGGGACAGGCCCTACGAGCAGTACTTC	TRBD1	14	many	TRBV12-5	TRBJ2-7
CASSPLDGKETQYF	TGTGCCAGCAGCCCATTGGACGGTAAAGAGACCCAGTACTTC	NA	14	NA	TRBV7-9	TRBJ2-5
CASSYNGLLYEQYF	TGTGCCAGCAGTTACAACGGCCTTCTCTACGAGCAGTACTTC	NA	14	many	TRBV6-5	TRBJ2-7
CASTFLGSSYEQYF	TGTGCCAGCACGTTTCTCGGCTCCTCCTACGAGCAGTACTTC	NA	14	many	TRBV12-3/TRBV12-4	TRBJ2-7
CSARIYDEQYF	TGCAGTGCTAGAATCTATGATGAGCAGTACTTC	NA	11	many	TRBV20-1	TRBJ2-7
CASSPVRGGYTF	TGTGCCAGTAGTCCGGTCCGGGGGGGCTACACCTTC	NA	12	many	TRBV19	TRBJ1-2
CASSLLGLSTDTQYF	TGTGCCAGCAGTTTATTAGGGCTGAGCACAGATACGCAGTATTTT	NA	15	many	TRBV6-5	TRBJ2-3
CASSSGTVFVAGANVLTF	TGTGCCAGCAGTTCTGGGACAGTCTTCGTTGCTGGGGCCAACGTCCTGACTTTC	TRBD1	18	few	TRBV11-1	TRBJ2-6
CSVEGVAGDSYEQYF	TGCAGCGTTGAAGGAGTAGCGGGAGACTCCTACGAGCAGTACTTC	TRBD2	15	many	TRBV29-1	TRBJ2-7
CASGKQGQLYEQYF	TGTGCCAGCGGGAAACAGGGTCAACTGTACGAGCAGTACTTC	NA	14	many	TRBV6-1	TRBJ2-7
CASSLGSGGVSTEAFF	TGTGCCAGCAGTTTGGGGTCAGGGGGGGTGAGCACTGAAGCTTTCTTT	TRBD1	16	NA	TRBV12-3/TRBV12-4	TRBJ1-1
CASSQGRLAGGPRLETQYF	TGTGCCAGCAGCCAAGGGAGACTAGCGGGGGGGCCGAGGTTGGAGACCCAGTACTTC	TRBD2	19	NA	TRBV14	TRBJ2-5
CASSLTGFSYEQYF	TGTGCCAGCAGCCTGACAGGGTTCTCCTACGAGCAGTACTTC	TRBD1	14	few	TRBV25-1	TRBJ2-7
CASSIFSGGYEQYF	TGTGCCAGCAGCATCTTTAGCGGGGGCTACGAGCAGTACTTC	TRBD2	14	NA	TRBV28	TRBJ2-7
CASGLGQGTISYTF	TGTGCTAGTGGTCTAGGACAGGGTACCATAAGCTACACCTTC	TRBD1	14	many	TRBV12-5	TRBJ1-2
CASSRTGRMNTEAFF	TGTGCCAGCAGTAGGACAGGGCGGATGAACACTGAAGCTTTCTTT	TRBD1	15	many	TRBV6-5	TRBJ1-1
CSAIGPINYGYTF	TGCAGCGCCATCGGGCCTATTAACTATGGCTACACCTTC	NA	13	many	TRBV20-1	TRBJ1-2
CASSFRLAGASYEQYF	TGTGCCAGTAGTTTCCGACTAGCGGGAGCTTCCTACGAGCAGTACTTC	TRBD2	16	many	TRBV19	TRBJ2-7
CAWRVGQGWTEAFF	TGTGCCTGGAGAGTCGGACAGGGATGGACTGAAGCTTTCTTT	TRBD1	14	many	TRBV30	TRBJ1-1
CAISADRGTGELFF	TGTGCCATCAGTGCTGACAGGGGAACCGGGGAGCTGTTTTTT	TRBD1	14	many	TRBV10-3	TRBJ2-2
CASSYPGRQPQHF	TGTGCCAGCAGTTACCCGGGACGTCAGCCCCAGCATTTT	NA	13	NA	TRBV6-5	TRBJ1-5
CAISGGQGNTGELFF	TGTGCCATCAGTGGCGGACAGGGGAACACCGGGGAGCTGTTTTTT	TRBD1	15	many	TRBV10-3	TRBJ2-2
CAWSGWQRPRNTEAFF	TGTGCCTGGAGTGGGTGGCAGCGTCCCCGGAACACTGAAGCTTTCTTT	NA	16	NA	TRBV30	TRBJ1-1
CATSRKAPGQGGTGELFF	TGTGCCACCAGCAGGAAAGCCCCGGGACAGGGGGGCACCGGGGAGCTGTTTTTT	TRBD1	18	few	TRBV15	TRBJ2-2
CASSSTGNYGYTF	TGTGCCAGCAGCTCGACAGGGAACTATGGCTACACCTTC	TRBD1	13	many	TRBV11-2	TRBJ1-2
CSARNPGTEYGYTF	TGCAGTGCTAGAAATCCCGGGACAGAATATGGCTACACCTTC	TRBD1	14	NA	TRBV20-1	TRBJ1-2